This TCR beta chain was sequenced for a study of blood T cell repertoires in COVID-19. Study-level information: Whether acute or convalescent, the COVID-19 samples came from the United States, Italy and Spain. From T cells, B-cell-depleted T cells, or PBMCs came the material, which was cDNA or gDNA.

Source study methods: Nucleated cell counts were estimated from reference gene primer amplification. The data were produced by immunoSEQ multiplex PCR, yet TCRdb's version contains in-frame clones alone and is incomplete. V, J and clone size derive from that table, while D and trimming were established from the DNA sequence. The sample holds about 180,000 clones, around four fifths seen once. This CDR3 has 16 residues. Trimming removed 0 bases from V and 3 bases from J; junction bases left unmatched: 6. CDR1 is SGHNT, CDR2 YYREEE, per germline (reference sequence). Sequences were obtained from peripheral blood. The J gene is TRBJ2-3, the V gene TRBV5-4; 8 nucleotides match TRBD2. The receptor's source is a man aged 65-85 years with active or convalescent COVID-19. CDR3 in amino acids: CASSLAAGGLTDTQYF. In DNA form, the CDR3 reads TGTGCCAGCAGCTTGGCCGCGGGAGGACTAACAGATACGCAGTATTTT.